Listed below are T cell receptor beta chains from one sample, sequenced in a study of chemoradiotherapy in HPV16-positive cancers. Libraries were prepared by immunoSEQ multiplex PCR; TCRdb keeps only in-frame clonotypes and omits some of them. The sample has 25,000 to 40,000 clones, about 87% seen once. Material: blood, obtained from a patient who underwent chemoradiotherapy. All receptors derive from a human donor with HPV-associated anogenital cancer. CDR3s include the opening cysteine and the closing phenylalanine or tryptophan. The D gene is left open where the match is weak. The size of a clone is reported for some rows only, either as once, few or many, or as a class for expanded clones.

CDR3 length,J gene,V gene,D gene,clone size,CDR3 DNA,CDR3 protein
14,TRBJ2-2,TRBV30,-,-,TGTGCCTGGAGGTCTGGGACGACCACCGGGGAGCTGTTTTTT,CAWRSGTTTGELFF
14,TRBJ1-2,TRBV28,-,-,TGTGCCAGCAGTTTGGGGGGGCAATCCTATGGCTACACCTTC,CASSLGGQSYGYTF
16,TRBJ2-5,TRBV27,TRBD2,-,TGTGCCAGCAGTCCTCGCACGGGGGGGCGCGTGGAGACCCAGTACTTC,CASSPRTGGRVETQYF
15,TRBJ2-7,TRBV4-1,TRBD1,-,TGCGCCAGCAGCCAGGCCGGGACAGGGATCAACGAGCAGTACTTC,CASSQAGTGINEQYF
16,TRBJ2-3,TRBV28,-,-,TGTGCCAGCAGTGCACATCCCAGGGATCTCACAGATACGCAGTATTTT,CASSAHPRDLTDTQYF
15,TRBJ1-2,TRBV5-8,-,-,TGTGCCAGCAGCCAAGAGGGGCGCCCCGACTATGGCTACACCTTC,CASSQEGRPDYGYTF
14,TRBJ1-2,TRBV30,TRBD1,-,TGTGCCTGGAGCTATCCCGGGACAGGGTATGGCTACACCTTC,CAWSYPGTGYGYTF
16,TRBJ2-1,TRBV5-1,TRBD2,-,TGCGCCAGCAGCGTTATAACGGGACTAGGAAACAATGAGCAGTTCTTC,CASSVITGLGNNEQFF
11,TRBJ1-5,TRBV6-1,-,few,TGTGCCAGCAGCGACAATCAGCCCCAGCATTTT,CASSDNQPQHF
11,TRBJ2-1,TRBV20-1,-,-,TGCAGTGCTCCTACTAGGGATGAGCAGTTCTTC,CSAPTRDEQFF
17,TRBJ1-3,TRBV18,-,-,TGTGCCAGCTCGGAGGTAGGAGGGCAAACCTCTGGAAACACCATATATTTT,CASSEVGGQTSGNTIYF
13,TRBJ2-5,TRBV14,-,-,TGTGCCAGCAGCCATGGGGGTGCGGAGACCCAGTACTTC,CASSHGGAETQYF
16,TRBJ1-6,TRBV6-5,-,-,TGTGCCAGCAGTTACCGAGGGGTGGCTCAGAATTCACCCCTCCACTTT,CASSYRGVAQNSPLHF
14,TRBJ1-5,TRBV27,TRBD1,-,TGTGCCAGCAGTCCGAGGGACAGTAATCAGCCCCAGCATTTT,CASSPRDSNQPQHF
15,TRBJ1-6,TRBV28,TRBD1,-,TGTGCCAGCAGTTCCGGGACAGGGGGCTTCTCACCCCTCCACTTT,CASSSGTGGFSPLHF
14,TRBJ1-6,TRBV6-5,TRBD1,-,TGTGCCAGCAGTCCCGACAGGGATTATTCACCCCTCCACTTT,CASSPDRDYSPLHF
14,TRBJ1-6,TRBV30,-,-,TGTGCCTACCACAGGGATTCCTATAATTCACCCCTCCACTTT,CAYHRDSYNSPLHF
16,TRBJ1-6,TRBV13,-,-,TGTGCCAGCAGTCTAGCAGGGGCCCCTTATAATTCACCCCTCCACTTT,CASSLAGAPYNSPLHF
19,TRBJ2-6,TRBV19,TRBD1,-,TGTGCCAGTAGTATATCGGGGAACAGGGGTCTCTCTGGGGCCAACGTCCTGACTTTC,CASSISGNRGLSGANVLTF
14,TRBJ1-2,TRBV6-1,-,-,TGTGCCAGCAGTGTTGGGAGTACAGACTATGGCTACACCTTC,CASSVGSTDYGYTF
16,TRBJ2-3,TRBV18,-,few,TGTGCCAGCTCACCACCCGGGGGGCACCACACAGATACGCAGTATTTT,CASSPPGGHHTDTQYF
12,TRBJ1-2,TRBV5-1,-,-,TGCGCCAGCAGCTTGGAAGGAGATGGCTACACCTTC,CASSLEGDGYTF
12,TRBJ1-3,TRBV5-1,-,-,TGCGCCAGCAGCTTCTCTGGGGACACCATATATTTT,CASSFSGDTIYF